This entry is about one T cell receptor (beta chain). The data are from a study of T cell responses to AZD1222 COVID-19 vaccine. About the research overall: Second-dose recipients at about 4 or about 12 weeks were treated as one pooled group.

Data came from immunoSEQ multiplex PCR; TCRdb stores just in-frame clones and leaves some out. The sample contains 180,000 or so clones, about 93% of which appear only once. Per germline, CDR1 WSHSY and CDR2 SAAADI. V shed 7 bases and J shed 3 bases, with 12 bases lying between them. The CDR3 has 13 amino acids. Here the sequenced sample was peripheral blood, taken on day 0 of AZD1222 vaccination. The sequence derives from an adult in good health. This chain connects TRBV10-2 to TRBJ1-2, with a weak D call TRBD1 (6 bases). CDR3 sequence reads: CASTMDSYYGYTF. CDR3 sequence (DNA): TGCGCCAGCACCATGGACAGTTACTATGGCTACACCTTC.